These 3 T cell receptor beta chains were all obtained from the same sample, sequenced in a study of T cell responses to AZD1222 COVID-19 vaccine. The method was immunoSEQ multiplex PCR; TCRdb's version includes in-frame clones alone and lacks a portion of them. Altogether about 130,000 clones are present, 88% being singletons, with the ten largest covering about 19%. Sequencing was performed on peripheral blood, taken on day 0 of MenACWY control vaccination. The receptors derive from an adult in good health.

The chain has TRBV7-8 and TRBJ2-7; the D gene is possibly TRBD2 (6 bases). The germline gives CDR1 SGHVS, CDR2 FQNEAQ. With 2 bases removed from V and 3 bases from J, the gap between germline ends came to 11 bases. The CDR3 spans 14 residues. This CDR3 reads CASSLYGSVYEQYF. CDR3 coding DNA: TGTGCCAGCAGCTTATACGGGAGTGTCTACGAGCAGTACTTC.

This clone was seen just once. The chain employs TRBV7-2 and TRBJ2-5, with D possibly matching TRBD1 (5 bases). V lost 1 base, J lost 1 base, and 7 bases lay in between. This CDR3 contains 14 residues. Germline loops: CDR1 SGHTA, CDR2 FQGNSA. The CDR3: CASSLGGLQETQYF. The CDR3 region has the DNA TGTGCCAGCAGCTTAGGGGGCCTCCAAGAGACCCAGTACTTC.

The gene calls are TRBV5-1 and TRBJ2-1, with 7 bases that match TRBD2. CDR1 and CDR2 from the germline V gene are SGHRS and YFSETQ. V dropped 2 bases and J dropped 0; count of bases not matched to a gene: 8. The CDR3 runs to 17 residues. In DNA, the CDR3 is TGCGCCAGCAGCTTTACTTTAGCGGGTAGCTCCTACAATGAGCAGTTCTTC. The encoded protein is CASSFTLAGSSYNEQFF.